Following are 27 T cell receptor beta chains from one sample sequenced in a study of cytomegalovirus exposure and HLA in healthy donors. Vbeta (60) and Jbeta (13) primers were used in the PCR. Generated by immunoSEQ multiplex PCR, the TCRdb table keeps only in-frame clones and is missing some. The sample lists roughly 61,000 clones; about 89% were seen once. Sequenced: PBMCs. These receptor sequences come from a man aged 25-45 years in good health and CMV-seropositive.

V gene TRBV30 combines with J gene TRBJ1-5; TRBD1 is a possible D gene (5 bases). The length of the CDR3 is 14 residues. V was pared by 3 bases and J by 9 bases, with 18 bases between. The germline CDR1 and CDR2 sequences are GTSNPN and SVGIG (reference sequence). The CDR3 nucleotides are TGTGCCTGGAGGGCCACCGGGGGGGTAGGGCCCCAGCATTTT. Translating it yields CAWRATGGVGPQHF.

This clone was recorded once. Because the CDR3 is missing its conserved closing phenylalanine or tryptophan, this is likely a read error. This chain joins TRBV19 and TRBJ2-7; D gene ambiguous. The V end was cut by 5 bases, the J end by 1 base, with 12 bases between. The CDR3 loop spans 14 amino acids. Germline CDR1 LNHDA, CDR2 SQIVND (reference sequence). The CDR3 is CASSRQANSYEQYL. The CDR3 DNA sequence: TGTGCCAGTAGTCGGCAGGCAAATTCCTACGAGCAGTACCTC.

The chain links TRBV5-1 to TRBJ2-1, with 7 bases fitting TRBD2. Trimming cost V 0 bases and J 4 bases; bases outside gene matches: 4. Germline lookup yields CDR1 SGHRS and CDR2 YFSETQ. This CDR3 contains 15 residues. This chain's CDR3 is CASSLELAGYNEQFF. CDR3 bases: TGCGCCAGCAGCTTGGAATTAGCGGGTTACAATGAGCAGTTCTTC.

The chain carries TRBV7-9 and TRBJ1-4; maybe TRBD1 (5 bases). CDR3 size: 14 residues. The germline CDR1 and CDR2 sequences are SEHNR and FQNEAQ (reference sequence). V was clipped by 1 base and J by 7 bases, with 10 bases between them. The CDR3: CASSLGRGSEKLFF. CDR3 nucleotides: TGTGCCAGCAGCTTAGGTAGGGGATCTGAAAAACTGTTTTTT.

The chain carries TRBV28 and TRBJ1-1; no definite D call. Germline CDR1 MDHEN, CDR2 SYDVKM. CDR3 size: 12 residues. V was clipped by 9 bases and J by 1 base, with 9 bases between them. CDR3 loop: CASKLRNTEAFF. The DNA of the CDR3 is TGTGCCAGTAAGTTGAGGAACACTGAAGCTTTCTTT. Full variable domain (remainder filled in from reference TRBV28 and TRBJ1-1): DVKVTQSSRYLVKRTGEKVFLECVQDMDHENMFWYRQDPGLGLRLIYFSYDVKMKEKGDIPEGYSVSREKKERFSLILESASTNQTSMYLCASKLRNTEAFFGQGTRLTVV.

The chain links TRBV6-1 to TRBJ2-1, with D tentatively TRBD1 (6 bases). The CDR3 is 15 amino acids. Germline V lookup: CDR1 MNHNS, CDR2 SASEGT. The germline V and J ends were trimmed by 3 bases and 3 bases, with 12 bases remaining between them. CDR3 loop: CASSELGQYYNEQFF. The CDR3 DNA is TGTGCCAGCAGTGAGTTAGGACAGTACTACAATGAGCAGTTCTTC.

The V and J genes are TRBV5-1 and TRBJ2-3, with 7 bases that match TRBD1. After removal of 3 bases from V and 6 bases from J, the junction contained 10 bases not matched to a gene. The CDR3 covers 15 residues. From germline, CDR1 is SGHRS and CDR2 YFSETQ. The CDR3 DNA reads as TGCGCCAGCAGCTCTTCTTCAGGGGGATGGGATACGCAGTATTTT. It is translated as CASSSSSGGWDTQYF.

The chain employs TRBV2 and TRBJ1-5; no firm D call. The CDR3 has 13 amino acids. The germline V and J ends were trimmed by 7 bases and 6 bases, with 13 bases remaining between them. CDR1 is SNHLY and CDR2 is FYNNEI in the germline V gene. This CDR3 is CASTGSPSQPQHF. CDR3 in DNA: TGTGCCAGCACCGGGAGTCCCTCTCAGCCCCAGCATTTT.

The chain recombines TRBV10-3 with TRBJ1-1; perhaps TRBD1 as D (5 bases). This CDR3 is 13 amino acids long. V was trimmed by 11 bases and J by 1 base, leaving 14 bases between them. The germline V gene has CDR1 ENHRY and CDR2 SYGVKD. CDR3 DNA: TGTGCCTCCCGGGACTCAGCGAACACTGAAGCTTTCTTT. Protein product: CASRDSANTEAFF.

The CDR3 reads CASSSGTGNPYEQYF. CDR3 bases: TGTGCCAGCAGCTCCGGGACAGGGAATCCCTACGAGCAGTACTTC. V gene TRBV5-5 combines with J gene TRBJ2-7, with 9 bases lining up with TRBD1. This CDR3 is built from 15 residues. With V trimmed by 3 bases and J by 2 bases, 6 bases remained unmatched. Germline V gene data show CDR1 as SGHKS and CDR2 as YYEKEE (reference sequence).

V and J are TRBV5-1 and TRBJ1-5; possible D gene TRBD1, 6 bases. Trimming shortened V by 4 bases and J by 5 bases, and 16 bases separated the two germline ends. CDR1 SGHRS and CDR2 YFSETQ come from the germline V gene. This CDR3 is 15 amino acids long. CDR3 amino acids: CASSGSGTPDQPQHF. DNA of the CDR3: TGCGCCAGCAGCGGATCCGGGACACCCGATCAGCCCCAGCATTTT.

The chain combines TRBV19 with TRBJ2-3; 7 bases match TRBD2. Germline CDR1 is LNHDA and CDR2 is SQIVND (reference sequence). V shed 3 bases and J 2 bases; nucleotides not matched to a gene: 5. This CDR3 contains 15 residues. CDR3 loop: CASSITSENTDTQYF. For the CDR3, the DNA is TGTGCCAGTAGTATTACTAGCGAGAACACAGATACGCAGTATTTT.

This sequence joins TRBV6-5 and TRBJ2-7; 9 nucleotides line up with TRBD1. Germline V gene data show CDR1 as MNHEY and CDR2 as SVGAGI. CDR3 size: 15 residues. The ends lost 6 bases at V and 1 base at J; junction bases unmatched: 7. The CDR3 loop is CASRAGTGRSYEQYF. The CDR3 DNA reads as TGTGCCAGCAGGGCCGGGACAGGGAGATCCTACGAGCAGTACTTC.

The rearrangement links TRBV4-3 to TRBJ2-1; D is perhaps TRBD2 (6 bases). Germline CDR1 and CDR2: LGHNA and YSLEER. The length of the CDR3 is 18 residues. Trimming shortened V by 2 bases and J by 6 bases, and 23 bases separated the two germline ends. The CDR3 reads CASSQYGSTPTTGNEQFF. The CDR3, as DNA: TGCGCCAGCAGCCAATACGGGAGTACCCCTACCACCGGCAATGAGCAGTTCTTC.

The gene calls are TRBV29-1 and TRBJ1-5, with 7 nucleotides matching TRBD1. V shed 8 bases, J shed 0 bases, and the junction held 4 bases outside the gene matches. The CDR3 consists of 13 residues. Germline V lookup: CDR1 SQVTM, CDR2 ANQGSEA. The CDR3 loop is CSTGVDSNQPQHF. CDR3 nucleotides: TGCAGCACAGGGGTCGATAGCAATCAGCCCCAGCATTTT.

This clone was detected only once. The chain combines TRBV25-1 with TRBJ2-7; 8 nucleotides align to TRBD1. The CDR3 consists of 15 residues. V shed 3 bases, J shed 3 bases, and the junction held 7 bases outside the gene matches. Per germline, CDR1 MGHDK and CDR2 SYGVNS. CDR3 loop: CASSDSGGTDYEQYF. The CDR3 DNA reads as TGTGCCAGCAGTGATTCAGGGGGCACTGACTACGAGCAGTACTTC.

V is TRBV7-9 and J is TRBJ2-5; 8 bases align to TRBD1. The CDR3 consists of 18 residues. V gave up 4 bases and J gave up 5 bases; unmatched junction bases: 18. Germline CDR1 reads SEHNR; CDR2 reads FQNEAQ (reference sequence). CDR3 sequence (DNA): TGTGCCAGCAGCTCCAACCGGGGGCCAGGACAGGGTTCGGAGACCCAGTACTTC. Residues: CASSSNRGPGQGSETQYF.

As DNA, the CDR3 is TGCGCCAGCGTCAAGGACATCCGATCCAATGAGCAGTTCTTC. Amino acid sequence: CASVKDIRSNEQFF. This chain connects TRBV5-1 to TRBJ2-1, with D perhaps TRBD1 (5 bases). CDR1 and CDR2 (germline): SGHRS, YFSETQ. Trimming took off 7 bases at V and 6 bases at J, with 17 bases between the two ends. The CDR3 has 14 residues.

The rearrangement joins TRBV10-3 to TRBJ1-5; D might be TRBD1 (6 bases). CDR3 size: 14 residues. Trimming removed 3 bases from V and 2 bases from J, with 8 bases in between. The germline V gene has CDR1 ENHRY and CDR2 SYGVKD. The CDR3 loop is CAISDRGGNQPQHF. The CDR3 DNA sequence: TGTGCCATCAGTGACAGGGGTGGCAATCAGCCCCAGCATTTT.

The V call is TRBV6-6, the J call TRBJ2-7, with D possibly TRBD2 on 6 matching bases. CDR1 and CDR2 (germline): MNHNY, SVGAGI (reference sequence). This CDR3 is 13 amino acids long. The V end lost 6 bases, the J end lost 3 bases, and 12 bases lay between the germline ends. CDR3 amino acids: CASSPGVSYEQYF. DNA of the CDR3: TGTGCCAGCAGCCCGGGAGTCAGCTACGAGCAGTACTTC.

J is TRBJ2-7 and V is TRBV28; 12 bases are shared with TRBD2. Germline CDR1 and CDR2: MDHEN and SYDVKM. The CDR3 loop spans 16 amino acids. J lost 6 bases, V lost 6 bases, and 12 bases had no gene match. The CDR3 loop is CASSSGTSGQGGEQYF. The CDR3 region has the DNA TGTGCCAGCAGCTCCGGGACTAGCGGGCAGGGGGGCGAGCAGTACTTC.

CDR3 region: CASSLELDTGELFF. For the CDR3, the DNA is TGTGCCAGCAGCTTAGAACTAGACACCGGGGAGCTGTTTTTT. This chain connects TRBV7-2 to TRBJ2-2; D possibly corresponds to TRBD2 (5 bases). The length of the CDR3 is 14 residues. With 1 base removed from V and 3 bases from J, the gap between germline ends came to 6 bases. Germline CDR1 SGHTA, CDR2 FQGNSA.

The V gene is TRBV28, the J gene TRBJ2-1, with 8 bases aligning to TRBD1. The CDR3 covers 14 residues. V lost 2 bases and J lost 8; bases outside the gene matches: 5. Germline CDR1 and CDR2: MDHEN and SYDVKM. CDR3 protein: CASSLRGQADEQFF. The CDR3 coding sequence is TGTGCCAGCAGTTTAAGGGGACAGGCCGATGAGCAGTTCTTC.

The chain carries TRBV18 and TRBJ2-7; TRBD2 is a possible D gene (5 bases). The CDR3 has 14 amino acids. The V end was cut by 3 bases, the J end by 2 bases, with 11 bases between. In germline, CDR1 is KGHSH, CDR2 LQKENI. The CDR3 sequence: CASSPTGSAYEQYF. CDR3 sequence (DNA): TGTGCCAGCTCACCTACGGGGTCGGCCTACGAGCAGTACTTC.

The table lists this clone with a few counts. The chain employs TRBV6-5 and TRBJ1-3; D gene unclear. This CDR3 is built from 14 residues. The V gene's germline CDR1 is MNHEY and CDR2 SVGAGI. Trimming shortened V by 0 bases and J by 4 bases, and 7 bases separated the two germline ends. The CDR3 protein is CASSYSRPGNTIYF. DNA for the CDR3: TGTGCCAGCAGTTACTCCAGGCCCGGAAACACCATATATTTT.

The rearrangement joins TRBV7-8 to TRBJ2-5; 8 bases line up with TRBD1. This CDR3 region has 14 residues. The germline V gene has CDR1 SGHVS and CDR2 FQNEAQ. Losses at the gene ends were 5 bases for V and 3 bases for J; bases not matched to a gene: 5. CDR3 region: CASSPTGVKETQYF. The CDR3 DNA reads as TGTGCCAGCAGCCCGACAGGGGTCAAAGAGACCCAGTACTTC.

This sequence joins TRBV28 and TRBJ1-6; no clear D gene. The germline CDR1 and CDR2 sequences are MDHEN and SYDVKM. The CDR3 consists of 17 residues. V lost 4 bases and J lost 3, with 16 bases in between. CDR3 nucleotides: TGTGCCAGCAGTTCCCCGAGAGGCTCCAGCTATAATTCACCCCTCCACTTT. This gives the protein CASSSPRGSSYNSPLHF.